Detailed here is one T cell receptor (beta chain). The record originates from a study of T cells in Graves' hyperthyroidism and ophthalmopathy. From RNA transcripts, TCR beta CDR3 regions were amplified. The TCR CDR3 first-round RT-PCR relied on the HTBI primer set. Via MiXCR, TCRdb re-called the multiplex PCR reads, giving one row per CDR3 protein. The sample records a few hundred thousand distinct CDR3 sequences, about a sixth being singletons. The TCR comes from a woman between 35 and 50 years old with Graves' ophthalmopathy. Sequenced sample: blood.

The CDR3 DNA reads as TGTGCCACCACTCCCGGACTAGCGGGGGGGCCAGCGCAGTATTTT. It translates to CATTPGLAGGPAQYF. V and J are TRBV10-3 and TRBJ2-3, with 15 bases matching TRBD2. After removal of 10 bases from V and 10 bases from J, the junction contained 12 bases not matched to a gene. Per germline, CDR1 ENHRY and CDR2 SYGVKD. The length of the CDR3 is 15 residues.